Listed here are 20 T cell receptor beta chains from one sample, sequenced in a study of blood T cell repertoires in COVID-19. Profiling relied on immunoSEQ multiplex PCR, and the TCRdb table lists in-frame clones only, not all of them. The data hold around 200,000 clones, with 83% observed a single time. The sequencing input was peripheral blood. The receptors stem from a woman aged 40 to 50 with active or convalescent COVID-19.

The chain's CDR3 is CASIRLAGGGYTQYF. The CDR3 DNA follows: TGTGCCAGTATTCGACTAGCGGGGGGCGGCTATACGCAGTATTTT. This sequence joins TRBV2 and TRBJ2-3; 13 bases match TRBD2. The V segment lost 9 bases and the J segment 7 bases; nucleotides outside the gene matches: 10. CDR3 length: 15 residues. Per germline, CDR1 SNHLY and CDR2 FYNNEI.

The chain uses TRBV18 and TRBJ2-3, with D unresolved. CDR1 is KGHSH and CDR2 is LQKENI in the germline V gene. V shed 10 bases and J shed 4 bases, with 12 bases lying between them. The CDR3 length is 12 residues. CDR3 DNA: TGTGCCACCTCCTTAGATCCAGATACGCAGTATTTT. Protein sequence: CATSLDPDTQYF.

CDR3 sequence reads: CASSDGLIRDEQFF. For the CDR3, the DNA is TGTGCCAGCAGCGATGGTCTAATCCGCGATGAGCAGTTCTTC. The rearrangement links TRBV9 to TRBJ2-1; D unresolved. The CDR3 extends over 14 amino acids. The V and J ends lost 3 bases and 8 bases respectively, with 15 bases between them. Germline loops: CDR1 SGDLS, CDR2 YYNGEE.

The chain is built from TRBV9 and TRBJ1-1; a possible D gene is TRBD1 (6 bases). V gave up 4 bases and J gave up 7 bases, with 8 bases separating them. CDR3 length: 11 residues. Germline V CDR1 and CDR2: SGDLS, YYNGEE. DNA of the CDR3: TGTGCCAGCAGCCTGGACAGTGAAGCTTTCTTT. It translates to CASSLDSEAFF.

The rearrangement joins TRBV6-5 to TRBJ1-5; 7 bases line up with TRBD1. The V and J ends lost 4 bases and 4 bases, in that order; junction bases with no gene match: 10. This CDR3 is built from 16 residues. CDR1 and CDR2 from the germline V gene are MNHEY and SVGAGI. CDR3 sequence: CASSFSQGVWNQPQHF. CDR3 in DNA: TGTGCCAGCAGTTTCTCCCAGGGGGTCTGGAATCAGCCCCAGCATTTT.

The chain employs TRBV4-2 and TRBJ1-2; no firm D call. Germline V gives CDR1 LGHNA, CDR2 YNFKEQ. This CDR3 spans 12 amino acids. V gave up 1 base and J gave up 6 bases, with 6 bases separating them. The CDR3 nucleotides read TGTGCCAGCAGCCAAGGGGCAGATGGCTACACCTTC. Translated, it gives CASSQGADGYTF.

The CDR3 loop is CASSLSRGGLNQPQHF. The DNA for the CDR3 is TGTGCCAGCAGCTTAAGTAGGGGGGGACTCAATCAGCCCCAGCATTTT. The chain recombines TRBV7-2 with TRBJ1-5, with a tentative D call TRBD1 (6 bases). This CDR3 spans 16 amino acids. The V and J ends lost 2 bases and 3 bases respectively, with 14 bases between them. Germline loops: CDR1 SGHTA, CDR2 FQGNSA. Drawing the rest from reference TRBV7-2 and TRBJ1-5, the complete variable domain is GAGVSQSPSNKVTEKGKDVELRCDPISGHTALYWYRQSLGQGLEFLIYFQGNSAPDKSGLPSDRFSAERTGGSVSTLTIQRTQQEDSAVYLCASSLSRGGLNQPQHFGDGTRLSIL.

This sequence joins TRBV7-4 and TRBJ2-7, with a tentative D call TRBD1 (6 bases). Trimming removed 2 bases at V and 7 bases at J, with 18 bases between. This CDR3 has 15 amino acids. The germline V gene has CDR1 SGHVT and CDR2 SQSDAQ. The CDR3 sequence is CASSLPPGRGLEQYF. CDR3 coding DNA: TGTGCCAGCAGCTTACCCCCTGGCAGGGGTTTGGAGCAGTACTTC.

The V call is TRBV7-9, the J call TRBJ1-6, with no clear D. The germline gives CDR1 SEHNR, CDR2 FQNEAQ (reference sequence). V was pared by 1 base and J by 13 bases, with 8 bases between. The CDR3 is made up of 12 amino acids. This chain's CDR3 is CASSLVQYPLHF. In nucleotides, the CDR3 is TGTGCCAGCAGCTTAGTCCAGTATCCCCTCCACTTT.

This chain joins TRBV11-2 and TRBJ1-1, with no clear D. Germline values: CDR1 SGHAT, CDR2 FQNNGV. CDR3 length equals 15 residues. Trimming stripped 3 bases from V and 0 bases from J, with 11 bases between. Here the CDR3 reads CASSLRAGLNTEAFF. CDR3 in DNA: TGTGCCAGCAGCTTGCGGGCGGGATTGAACACTGAAGCTTTCTTT. Full variable domain (outside the CDR3, taken from reference TRBV11-2 and TRBJ1-1): EAGVAQSPRYKIIEKRQSVAFWCNPISGHATLYWYQQILGQGPKLLIQFQNNGVVDDSQLPKDRFSAERLKGVDSTLKIQPAKLEDSAVYLCASSLRAGLNTEAFFGQGTRLTVV.

The rearrangement uses TRBV28 and TRBJ1-1; 7 bases map to TRBD1. This CDR3 contains 16 residues. The germline V gene encodes CDR1 MDHEN and CDR2 SYDVKM. The ends lost 6 bases at V and 5 bases at J; junction bases unmatched: 15. CDR3 sequence reads: CASSRGGEGAETEAFF. As DNA, the CDR3 is TGTGCCAGCAGCCGTGGTGGAGAGGGGGCGGAAACTGAAGCTTTCTTT.

The genes are TRBV7-9 and TRBJ2-7; a possible D gene is TRBD2 (5 bases). V was cut by 1 base and J by 4 bases, with 14 bases left in between. CDR1 is SEHNR and CDR2 is FQNEAQ in the germline V gene (reference sequence). This CDR3 is built from 15 residues. CDR3 amino acids: CASSLGEGFLYEQYF. The CDR3 DNA is TGTGCCAGCAGCTTAGGAGAGGGTTTCCTATACGAGCAGTACTTC.

The V call is TRBV6-5, the J call TRBJ2-4; D is unresolved. Germline CDR1 MNHEY, CDR2 SVGAGI. The CDR3 consists of 13 residues. V was pared by 6 bases and J by 0 bases, with 6 bases between. This CDR3 is CASRFLAKNIQYF. For the CDR3, the DNA is TGTGCCAGCAGGTTTCTAGCCAAAAACATTCAGTACTTC.

V and J are TRBV6-6 and TRBJ2-7; 7 nucleotides match TRBD2. Germline V gives CDR1 MNHNY, CDR2 SVGAGI (reference sequence). This CDR3 is 13 amino acids long. V lost 10 bases, J lost 0 bases, and 6 bases stayed unmatched. The CDR3 coding sequence is TGTGCCACGGGGGGTATTAGCTCCTACGAGCAGTACTTC. Protein sequence: CATGGISSYEQYF.

The genes are TRBV2 and TRBJ2-4, with 9 bases matching TRBD1. After removal of 5 bases from V and 7 bases from J, the junction contained 9 bases not matched to a gene. There are 15 residues in the CDR3. Looked up from germline, CDR1 is SNHLY and CDR2 is FYNNEI. This CDR3 reads CASSPGQGGLNIQYF. In DNA, the CDR3 is TGTGCCAGCAGTCCGGGACAGGGAGGCTTGAACATTCAGTACTTC.

This clone was counted a few times. This sequence joins TRBV27 and TRBJ1-4; D might be TRBD1 (6 bases). Trimming took 6 bases from V and 0 from J, leaving 14 bases between them. The CDR3 totals 16 residues. Germline CDR1 is MNHEY and CDR2 is SMNVEV (reference sequence). CDR3 coding DNA: TGTGCCAGCAGAAGGGACAACTTTGCAACTAATGAAAAACTGTTTTTT. Its translation: CASRRDNFATNEKLFF.

The CDR3 protein is CASSDPGSSYNEQFF. The CDR3 DNA reads as TGTGCCAGCAGTGACCCGGGTTCTTCCTACAATGAGCAGTTCTTC. The J gene is TRBJ2-1, the V gene TRBV25-1; D gene uncertain. The CDR3 has 15 residues. With 3 bases removed from V and 1 base from J, the gap between germline ends came to 10 bases. Germline loops: CDR1 MGHDK, CDR2 SYGVNS.

The chain couples TRBV5-6 to TRBJ1-4, with D possibly being TRBD1 (5 bases). V shed 1 base and J shed 5 bases, with 15 bases lying between them. From germline, CDR1 is SGHDT and CDR2 YYEEEE. This CDR3 has 16 amino acids. DNA of the CDR3: TGTGCCAGCAGCTTGAGAGCAGGGCGATACAATGAAAAACTGTTTTTT. Its protein is CASSLRAGRYNEKLFF.

To note about this clone: This same CDR3 is encoded by further DNA sequences in the sample. The rearrangement uses TRBV12-3 or TRBV12-4 and TRBJ1-2, with D possibly TRBD1 on 6 matching bases. V was clipped by 6 bases and J by 5 bases, with 13 bases between them. This CDR3 comprises 13 residues. The CDR3 nucleotides are TGTGCCAGCAGGGAGACAGGAAGGTATGGCTACACCTTC. This encodes CASRETGRYGYTF.

This chain connects TRBV20-1 to TRBJ1-2; unclear D gene. Germline CDR1 DFQATT, CDR2 SNEGSKA (reference sequence). V lost 4 bases to trimming and J lost 7 bases, with 7 bases between them. The length of the CDR3 is 10 residues. Here the CDR3 DNA reads TGCAGTGCTACAGGCCTTGGCTACACCTTC. Residues: CSATGLGYTF.